What follows are 10 T cell receptor beta chains derived from one specimen sequenced in a study of CD8 T cells in Susac syndrome. RNA amounts of roughly 0.45 to 1 ug underwent reverse transcription with random hexamers. TCRdb ran MiXCR on the immunoSEQ multiplex PCR reads and lists one entry per CDR3 protein. The sample has approximately 210,000 distinct CDR3 sequences, 95% seen once; the top ten hold 0.095%. The sample consisted of CD4+ T cells from PBMCs. These receptors came from a human donor with multiple sclerosis.

The V gene is TRBV3-1, the J gene TRBJ2-3; no reliable D call. The CDR3 loop spans 15 amino acids. V lost 1 base to trimming and J lost 0 bases, with 8 bases between them. The V gene's germline CDR1 is LGHDT and CDR2 YNNKEL (reference sequence). The CDR3 spells CASSQVRGSTDTQYF. CDR3 bases: TGTGCCAGCAGCCAAGTCCGCGGTAGCACAGATACGCAGTATTTT.

This clonotype was counted a single time. The rearrangement links TRBV12-3 or TRBV12-4 to TRBJ2-1; maybe TRBD2 (6 bases). Trimming removed 6 bases from V and 9 bases from J, with 18 bases in between. The CDR3 extends over 14 amino acids. Here the CDR3 reads CASRYVRAGGEQFF. The CDR3, as DNA: TGTGCCAGCAGATATGTCCGGGCCGGGGGTGAGCAGTTCTTC.

The rearrangement uses TRBV20-1 and TRBJ2-2; no clear D. Germline V lookup: CDR1 DFQATT, CDR2 SNEGSKA (reference sequence). CDR3 length: 11 residues. The V gene lost 5 bases and the J gene lost 6 bases, with 7 bases spanning the gap. DNA of the CDR3: TGCAGTGCTCCTTATGCCGGGGAGCTGTTTTTT. Translating it yields CSAPYAGELFF.

The rearrangement joins TRBV5-1 to TRBJ2-4; D may be TRBD2 (6 bases). The length of the CDR3 is 14 residues. The ends were cut back, 3 bases at V and 11 bases at J, with 18 bases in the middle. The V gene's germline CDR1 is SGHRS and CDR2 YFSETQ. The chain's CDR3 is CASSSAAGEAVQYF. The CDR3 nucleotides read TGCGCCAGCAGCTCGGCAGCGGGCGAGGCAGTTCAGTACTTC. Full variable domain (remainder filled in from reference TRBV5-1 and TRBJ2-4): KAGVTQTPRYLIKTRGQQVTLSCSPISGHRSVSWYQQTPGQGLQFLFEYFSETQRNKGNFPGRFSGRQFSNSRSEMNVSTLELGDSALYLCASSSAAGEAVQYFGAGTRLSVL.

CDR3 in DNA: TGTGCCAGCAGTGAACTTTGGACTAGCGGACTTTGGGAGCAGTACTTC. It specifies CASSELWTSGLWEQYF. The chain combines TRBV2 with TRBJ2-7, with 10 bases fitting TRBD2. Germline assignment: CDR1 SNHLY and CDR2 FYNNEI. V trimming: 2 bases; J trimming: 7 bases; junction bases outside the gene matches: 11. CDR3 length: 16 residues.

The J gene is TRBJ2-1, the V gene TRBV9, with unresolved D. V was clipped by 0 bases and J by 6 bases, with 7 bases between them. Looked up from germline, CDR1 is SGDLS and CDR2 is YYNGEE. This CDR3 spans 13 amino acids. CDR3 sequence: CASSVAPVNEQFF. CDR3 coding DNA: TGTGCCAGCAGCGTAGCCCCCGTCAATGAGCAGTTCTTC.

This chain uses TRBV6-1 with TRBJ2-7; no clear D. The CDR3 has 12 amino acids. Trimming shortened V by 2 bases and J by 5 bases, and 7 bases separated the two germline ends. CDR1 and CDR2 from the germline V gene are MNHNS and SASEGT. In nucleotides, the CDR3 is TGTGCCAGCAGTGAAAACGTCCACGAGCAGTACTTC. Translated, it gives CASSENVHEQYF.

This chain connects TRBV20-1 to TRBJ2-5; 8 bases agree with TRBD2. With 4 bases clipped from V and 1 base from J, the junction kept 2 bases outside the gene matches. The CDR3 is 13 amino acids. Germline CDR1 is DFQATT and CDR2 is SNEGSKA (reference sequence). The CDR3 reads CSAKGLGQETQYF. The CDR3 DNA reads as TGCAGTGCTAAGGGACTAGGCCAAGAGACCCAGTACTTC.

This chain joins TRBV6-5 and TRBJ2-7; 8 bases align to TRBD2. This CDR3 has 12 residues. J was trimmed by 3 bases and V by 6 bases; bases with no gene match: 1. CDR1 MNHEY and CDR2 SVGAGI come from the germline V gene. For the CDR3, the DNA is TGTGCCAGCAGCGGGAGGGGCTACGAGCAGTACTTC. This sequence encodes CASSGRGYEQYF.

This clonotype was seen only once. V gene TRBV6-6 combines with J gene TRBJ1-2; 7 bases match TRBD1. Germline loops: CDR1 MNHNY, CDR2 SVGAGI (reference sequence). This CDR3 has 14 amino acids. J lost 0 bases, V lost 4 bases, and 2 bases had no gene match. CDR3 nucleotide sequence: TGTGCCAGCAGTTCCGGGACAGCTAACTATGGCTACACCTTC. It yields the protein CASSSGTANYGYTF.